This TCR beta chain comes out of a study of CD8 T cells in ankylosing spondylitis. This clonotype came up a few times. Antigen: not known. The V segment lost 3 bases and the J segment 6 bases; nucleotides outside the gene matches: 8. Germline CDR1 reads DFQATT; CDR2 reads SNEGSKA (reference sequence). The CDR3 runs 13 residues. Study observations and caveats: Clones linked to disease, bearing a CD8+ phenotype, were relatively rare in peripheral blood. Earlier studies detected some motif variants in reactive arthritis synovial fluid and blood. Disease-linked clones reportedly showed significant enrichment in matched ankylosing spondylitis synovial fluid. Blood of patients with ankylosing spondylitis appeared to be characterized by a TCR beta motif of eight highly homologous variants.

Libraries of TCR beta came from quantitative 5'-RACE with molecular barcodes. TCRdb called the 5' RACE reads again in MiXCR, with one record for every CDR3 protein. The table records about 540,000 distinct CDR3 sequences, roughly 13% of them present only once. The TCR was taken from a male donor with ankylosing spondylitis. Sequencing was done on a sample of blood, either unsorted or a sorted T cell fraction (not recorded which). The V and J genes are TRBV20-1 and TRBJ2-7; 7 nucleotides align to TRBD1. The CDR3 DNA sequence: TGCAGTGCTAGGGGCCTTACAGGGGCCGAGCAGTACTTC. Its protein product is CSARGLTGAEQYF.